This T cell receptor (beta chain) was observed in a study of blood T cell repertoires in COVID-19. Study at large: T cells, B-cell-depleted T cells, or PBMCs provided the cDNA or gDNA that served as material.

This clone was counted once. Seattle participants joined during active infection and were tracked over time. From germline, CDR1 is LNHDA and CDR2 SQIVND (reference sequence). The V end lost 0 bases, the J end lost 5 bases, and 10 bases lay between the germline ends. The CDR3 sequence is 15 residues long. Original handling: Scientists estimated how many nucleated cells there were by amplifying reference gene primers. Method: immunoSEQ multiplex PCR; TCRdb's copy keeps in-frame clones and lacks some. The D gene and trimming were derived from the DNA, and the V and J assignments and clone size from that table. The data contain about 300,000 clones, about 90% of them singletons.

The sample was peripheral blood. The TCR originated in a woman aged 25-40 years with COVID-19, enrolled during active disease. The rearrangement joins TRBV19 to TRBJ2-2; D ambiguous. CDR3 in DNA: TGTGCCAGTAGTATAGATAATCGGAGAACCGGGGAGCTGTTTTTT. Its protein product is CASSIDNRRTGELFF. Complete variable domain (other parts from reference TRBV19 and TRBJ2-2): DGGITQSPKYLFRKEGQNVTLSCEQNLNHDAMYWYRQDPGQGLRLIYYSQIVNDFQKGDIAEGYSVSREKKESFPLTVTSAQKNPTAFYLCASSIDNRRTGELFFGEGSRLTVL.